The sequence of this T cell receptor beta chain was determined in a study of TIL therapy for anti-PD-1-resistant metastatic lung cancer. Findings of the study overall: TIL cultures after expansion showed higher clonality and lower diversity than baseline tumor (median about 6% vs 30%).

In regard to this clone: Its antigen remains unknown.

Sequencing used immunoSEQ v3. The protocol was immunoSEQ multiplex PCR, while the TCRdb copy is restricted to in-frame clones and leaves out a portion. The repertoire holds roughly 92,000 clones, with about 71% as singletons. Indicated time point: pre-treatment sample, taken before nivolumab and TIL therapy. Pleural nodules or supraclavicular lymph nodes made up most of the excised metastases sampled. Enrollment ran from 2017 to early 2020. The sequence came from a person aged 25 to 80 with non-small cell lung cancer. Sequenced material: tumor tissue, taken at baseline.

DNA for the CDR3: TGTGCCAGCAGTGGGGGCCAGCGCGGCTCCTACAATGAGCAGTTCTTC. This sequence encodes CASSGGQRGSYNEQFF. The chain couples TRBV2 to TRBJ2-1; tentatively, D is TRBD1 (5 bases). V lost 4 bases and J lost 0, with 13 bases in between. Germline V gene sequence: CDR1 SNHLY, CDR2 FYNNEI. The CDR3 is made up of 16 amino acids.